This T cell receptor beta chain was recorded in a study of cytomegalovirus exposure and HLA in healthy donors (dated by TCRdb to the late 2010s). For the wider study: In an earlier analysis of 587 of the donors, 250 to 350 Gb of sequence data and just under 120 million unique TCR beta sequences from about 179 million T cells were reported. Roughly 310 gigabases of sequencing data and approximately 85 million unique TCR sequences were included in an early release covering roughly 700 HLA-typed donors. Among the roughly 370 genotyped donors, under 90% belonged to the genetic ancestry cluster associated with self-reported Caucasian donors. The study aimed to test whether signatures of past pathogen exposure could be identified by cataloging public T cell receptors. The study used immunosequencing to profile the T cell repertoires of several hundred subjects and linked those repertoires to cytomegalovirus serostatus. A separate validation cohort of roughly 110 different subjects was used in addition to the roughly 640-subject first cohort. High-throughput TCR immunosequencing, statistical association of individual TCRs with disease status, and machine learning were combined to predict cytomegalovirus infection status. To study patterns of TCR occurrence, a later analysis re-analyzed previously published TCR beta repertoires from around 670 donors and added high-resolution HLA genotyping. Rather than using new phenotypic data, the later analysis identified candidate immune exposures from TCR beta sequences and from how often those sequences occurred across donors. To decide whether each TCR beta V gene segment behaved as functional or pseudogenic, an earlier analysis of some 540 of the donors relied on high-throughput TCR beta sequencing. Donor age, sex, ethnicity and CMV serostatus were collected together with the repertoire data. A later genetic analysis used genome-wide SNP genotypes for about 60% of the roughly 700 donors, treating that subset as a discovery cohort. Every discovery cohort repertoire had been produced on one sequencing platform. Class I and class II HLA loci were covered by the typing at four-digit resolution. Typing coverage differed by locus: A, B, C, DRB1 and DQB1 were typed in about 629-640 donors, DQA1 in about 500, DPA1 in around 600, and DPB1 in just under 480. Several DR-DQ haplotypes were handled as single units for association and clustering because linkage in the cohort was strong. Across some 400 genotyped donors of the cohort, an average of about 250,000 unique TCR beta nucleotide sequences per donor were sequenced, and approximately 17% of those sequences were non-productive. General findings and caveats noted by the study authors: A later analysis found that TCR association rates varied across HLA loci, with DRB1 alleles showing the most associated TCRs and HLA-C alleles the fewest. Because some donors lacked HLA typing at each locus, the association tests relied only on the typed subset. Most TCR sequences were observed very rarely across donors, whereas some public TCRs were present in many individuals. Several of the top co-occurrence clusters appeared to be linked to parvovirus B19, influenza, CMV and Epstein-Barr virus, according to a later analysis. It was suggested by the authors that the approach could potentially be generalized to other disease states and immunological phenotypes. A later analysis associated some 17,000 TCR beta sequences with specific HLA alleles at a false discovery rate of 0.05. Broadly in line with IMGT annotations, most TCR beta V segments showed up in productive rearrangements about 87% or about 30% of the time in an earlier analysis of a few hundred of the donors. Roughly uniform sequencing depth across donors was assumed in presence/absence analyses, although this assumption may not hold. Strong co-occurrence of HLA alleles, especially DR and DQ, made assigning TCR associations to individual alleles difficult. According to a later genetic analysis, donors in an Asian-associated ancestry cluster had fewer N-insertions in productive TCRs than the roughly 660-donor mean. A cluster of highly shared sequence variants was judged likely to represent a technical artifact of the sequencing pipeline. Because the 87-base-pair reads could not distinguish some IMGT-functional V segments, including TRBV6-2 and TRBV6-3, those segments were excluded. Fewer than 20 rarely observed V segments, including chromosome 9 orphons, were excluded from the earlier analysis of approximately 500 of the donors because counts were too low. A further reported finding was that TCR beta sequences accurately predicted the HLA-A and HLA-B alleles for most subjects in the first cohort. In a later analysis, HLA-associated TCR beta chains were found to be more clonally expanded and to have lower generation probabilities than equally common non-associated chains. In a later analysis, most CMV-associated TCR beta chains were found to appear HLA-restricted, with HLA associations seemingly driven largely by CMV exposure. An association between a missense DCLRE1C variant and V-gene and J-gene trimming of TCR beta chains was found in a later genetic analysis and replicated in an independent cohort. Only TCR beta chains were sequenced in this cohort, and the absence of alpha or paired-chain data limited detectable features. A few of the identified cytomegalovirus-associated TCR beta chains were confirmed in vitro to be specific for cytomegalovirus antigens. Immune exposure information for the cohort was limited to CMV serostatus. Correlated functional status among segregating V segments might reflect linkage disequilibrium, but an unknown experimental factor could not be ruled out. Cytomegalovirus status was reported to be diagnosed by the classifier with high specificity and sensitivity in both the original and validation cohorts. A total of 150 to 200 TCR beta chains were listed by the study as associated with cytomegalovirus.

The cohort was made up of several hundred healthy bone marrow donors. At the time of sampling, every cohort member was nominally healthy, though immune exposures that went unrecorded were likely present. The donor tested CMV seropositive and was one of the 289 seropositive cohort members. Each donor provided a peripheral blood sample, and peripheral blood mononuclear cells were used for TCR beta sequencing. The Qiagen DNeasy Blood Extraction Kit was used to extract genomic DNA from the blood cell samples. Comments on this clone: Its antigen is not yet known. No base qualities exist here, and no much larger clone lies one base off it.

Sequences SGHRS (CDR1) and YFSETQ (CDR2) are obtained from the germline V gene. Including the terminal cysteine and phenylalanine, the CDR3 comprises 14 residues. Just the 42-base CDR3 DNA is kept, in frame starting at base 1. V gives up 0 bases and J gives up 1 base, and the segment between their germline ends measures 8 bases. Library method: the immunoSEQ multiplex PCR assay. For the multiplex PCR, a mixture combining 60 forward primers for TCR Vbeta segments and 13 reverse primers for TCR Jbeta segments was used. The CDR3 region of rearranged TCR beta genes was amplified from genomic DNA by a multiplex PCR assay. The amplified TCR beta libraries were sequenced on the Illumina HiSeq System as 87-base-pair reads. In the original analysis: Across the 500 to 700 repertoires, a later analysis counted some 80 million unique TCR beta chains, roughly 11 million of which were shared by at least two donors. Raw reads were error-corrected and collapsed into unique sequences by a nearest-neighbor algorithm in which closely related sequences were merged to remove PCR and sequencing errors. To assign V, D and J gene segments, CDR3 sequences were aligned to IMGT reference sequences. For a sequence to be retained, a match of at least six nucleotides to both a V gene segment and a J gene segment was required. A rearrangement counted as productive if the CDR3 had no stop codons and remained in frame with V and J, and every other rearrangement counted as non-productive. Following IMGT convention, CDR3 was defined as the stretch from the second conserved V-encoded cysteine up to the conserved J-encoded phenylalanine. The earlier analysis of about 570 of the donors excluded any sequence lacking an unambiguous match to a single V gene segment. An earlier analysis of a few hundred of the donors called V segments functional above 56.7% productive rearrangements and segregating when the between-donor standard deviation exceeded 5%. A statistical classification framework was built to diagnose cytomegalovirus status from the catalog of TCR beta chain sequences. In a later analysis, V and J genes were assigned by comparing TCR nucleotide sequences against IMGT/GENE-DB human TR gene sequences. The TCRdist pipeline was used in a later analysis to assign CDR3 sequences and most-parsimonious VDJ recombination scenarios. In a later analysis, each TCR beta chain was defined by its CDR3 amino acid sequence together with its V-gene family, and reads lacking a unique V-gene family were excluded. In a later analysis, around 600 highly shared, low-generation-probability nucleotide sequences were removed to address suspected cross-contamination and a sequencing artifact. In a later analysis, a clonal expansion index for each public chain was calculated from normalized within-repertoire ranks of inferred template counts. Generation probabilities in a later analysis came from a VDJ recombination model fitted to out-of-frame rearrangements, and those results were checked against IGoR. Hypergeometric tests were used in a later analysis to score TCR-TCR, TCR-HLA and TCR-CMV co-occurrence, with a repertoire-size bias correction applied to the TCR pairs. A later analysis estimated false discovery rates by permuting HLA or CMV assignments 20 times. In a later analysis, co-occurring TCRs were grouped using DBSCAN, and TCRdist sequence similarity was added for clustering within HLA-allele-positive subsets. Co-occurrence clustering excluded repertoires with fewer than 30,000 or more than 120,000 public chains, plus five with anomalous nucleotide sharing. Held by TCRdb, this immuneACCESS table contains in-frame sequences only and omits some clones. Under half of the omission traces to an unresolved V gene where checked; the cause of the rest is unknown. That table supplies the V and J calls and clone size; D and trimming were determined from the DNA. This sample gives roughly 100,000 clones in total; around 81% of them show up just once. 4.5% to 5.5% of the sample rests with the top ten.

The sequenced sample was PBMCs. The origin of this receptor is a man aged 40-55 years in good health and CMV-seropositive. Here the chain combines TRBV5-1 and TRBJ2-7, with no confident D gene call. Here the CDR3 is given as CASSLVGGSYEQYF. DNA sequence: TGCGCCAGCAGCTTGGTAGGCGGTTCCTACGAGCAGTACTTC.